One and the same sample provided the 4 T cell receptor beta chains below, sequenced in a study of T cells of healthy individuals. Via MiXCR, TCRdb re-called the 5' RACE reads, giving one row per CDR3 protein. The table lists 95,000 to 100,000 distinct CDR3 sequences, 17% of them singletons. The receptor set was obtained from a human donor in good health.

The chain links TRBV6-5 to TRBJ2-5, with D perhaps being TRBD1 or TRBD2 (5 bases each). The CDR3 is 15 residues long. CDR1 and CDR2 from the germline V gene are MNHEY and SVGAGI. Trimming cost V 1 base and J 5 bases, with 14 bases left between them. In DNA, the CDR3 is TGTGCCAGCAGTTACTGGGACCGATTACACGAGACCCAGTACTTC. Translated, it gives CASSYWDRLHETQYF.

This clonotype was observed a few times. V usage is TRBV9 and J usage is TRBJ2-1; 7 nucleotides line up with TRBD2. The CDR3 is made up of 16 amino acids. Trimming at V came to 4 bases and at J to 2 bases, leaving 9 bases not matched to a gene. The germline CDR1 and CDR2 sequences are SGDLS and YYNGEE. CDR3 in DNA: TGTGCCAGCAGCCCGTACCGGAGCGGGACCTACAATGAGCAGTTCTTC. Translated: CASSPYRSGTYNEQFF.

The V and J genes are TRBV11-2 and TRBJ2-3; D unclear. Trimming left V 9 bases short and J 7 bases short, with 8 bases between. CDR1 SGHAT and CDR2 FQNNGV come from the germline V gene. The CDR3 is 10 residues long. The CDR3 DNA sequence: TGTGCCAGTGCAGGATATACGCAGTATTTT. It is translated as CASAGYTQYF.

This clonotype was picked up a small number of times. V gene TRBV20-1 combines with J gene TRBJ1-4; the D is unclear. The CDR3 runs to 14 residues. CDR1 is DFQATT, CDR2 SNEGSKA, per germline (reference sequence). V was clipped by 0 bases and J by 9 bases, with 14 bases between them. CDR3 bases: TGCAGTGCTAGAGACGTCTCCTATAGTCAAAAACTGTTTTTT. Amino acids: CSARDVSYSQKLFF.